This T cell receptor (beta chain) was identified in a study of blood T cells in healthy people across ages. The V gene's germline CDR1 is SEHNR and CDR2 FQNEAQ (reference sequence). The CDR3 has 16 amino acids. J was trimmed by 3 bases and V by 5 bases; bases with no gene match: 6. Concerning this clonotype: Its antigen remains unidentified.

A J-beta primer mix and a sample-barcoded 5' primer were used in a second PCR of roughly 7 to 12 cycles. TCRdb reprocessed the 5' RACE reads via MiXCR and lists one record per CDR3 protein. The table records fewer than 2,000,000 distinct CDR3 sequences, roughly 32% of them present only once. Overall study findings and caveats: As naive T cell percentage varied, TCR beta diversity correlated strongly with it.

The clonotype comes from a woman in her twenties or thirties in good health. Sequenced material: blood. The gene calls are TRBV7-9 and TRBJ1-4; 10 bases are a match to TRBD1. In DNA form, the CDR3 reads TGTGCCAGCAGCCACCGACAGGGGGCGTCTAATGAAAAACTGTTTTTT. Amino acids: CASSHRQGASNEKLFF.